The TCR beta chain described here comes from a study of T cell responses to AZD1222 COVID-19 vaccine. As concerns this clone: The target antigen is unknown.

Study-wide findings and caveats: Spike-specific TCR breadth and depth went up after people got two AZD1222 doses. Spike-spanning, vaccine-associated CD4 TCRs were dominant at 160-218 and 743-854. In a largely white British group with more females than males, clonal diversity was possibly underestimated.

Libraries were prepared by immunoSEQ multiplex PCR; TCRdb keeps only in-frame clonotypes and omits some of them. The sample lists around 20,000 clones, roughly 76% occurring once. V lost 2 bases, J lost 8 bases, and 5 bases stayed unmatched. This CDR3 is built from 15 residues. CDR1 is SGHRS, CDR2 YFSETQ, per germline. The material was peripheral blood, obtained 28 days after the second AZD1222 dose. This rearrangement joins TRBV5-1 to TRBJ2-1; 12 bases map to TRBD2. The clonotype comes from an adult who received the AZD1222 COVID-19 vaccine. The CDR3 DNA reads as TGCGCCAGCAGCTTAAGACTAGCGGGAGCCGATGAGCAGTTCTTC. It specifies CASSLRLAGADEQFF.